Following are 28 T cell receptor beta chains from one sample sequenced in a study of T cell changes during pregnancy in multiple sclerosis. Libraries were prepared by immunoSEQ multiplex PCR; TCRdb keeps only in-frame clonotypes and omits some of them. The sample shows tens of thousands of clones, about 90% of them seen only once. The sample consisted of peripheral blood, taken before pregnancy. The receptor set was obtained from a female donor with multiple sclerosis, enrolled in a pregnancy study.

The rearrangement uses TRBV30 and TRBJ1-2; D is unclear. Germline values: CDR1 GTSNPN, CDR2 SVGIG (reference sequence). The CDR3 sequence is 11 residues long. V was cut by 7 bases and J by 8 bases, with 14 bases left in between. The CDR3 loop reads CASDFAQGYTF. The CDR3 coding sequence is TGTGCCTCTGACTTCGCCCAAGGCTACACCTTC.

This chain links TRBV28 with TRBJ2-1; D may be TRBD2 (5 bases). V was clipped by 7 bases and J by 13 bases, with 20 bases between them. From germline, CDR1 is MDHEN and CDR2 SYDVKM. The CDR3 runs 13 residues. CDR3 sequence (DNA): TGTGCCAGCATCTCCCCAGGCGGGTCAAAACAGTTCTTC. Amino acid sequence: CASISPGGSKQFF.

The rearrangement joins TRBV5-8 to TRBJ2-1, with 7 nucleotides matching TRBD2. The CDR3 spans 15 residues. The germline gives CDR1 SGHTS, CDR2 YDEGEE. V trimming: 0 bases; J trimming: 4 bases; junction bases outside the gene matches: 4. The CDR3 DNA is TGTGCCAGCAGCTTGGCCCTAGCGGCTTACAATGAGCAGTTCTTC. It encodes CASSLALAAYNEQFF.

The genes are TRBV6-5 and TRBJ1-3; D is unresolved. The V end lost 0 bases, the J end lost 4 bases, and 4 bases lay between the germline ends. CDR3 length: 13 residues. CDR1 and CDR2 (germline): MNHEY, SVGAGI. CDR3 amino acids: CASSYSSGNTIYF. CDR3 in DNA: TGTGCCAGCAGTTACTCGTCGGGAAACACCATATATTTT.

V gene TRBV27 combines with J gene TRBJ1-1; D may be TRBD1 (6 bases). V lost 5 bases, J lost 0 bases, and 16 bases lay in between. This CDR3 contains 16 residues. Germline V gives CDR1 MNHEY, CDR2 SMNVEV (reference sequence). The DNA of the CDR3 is TGTGCCAGCAGTGACAGACCAGGGGTAGTGAACACTGAAGCTTTCTTT. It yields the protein CASSDRPGVVNTEAFF.

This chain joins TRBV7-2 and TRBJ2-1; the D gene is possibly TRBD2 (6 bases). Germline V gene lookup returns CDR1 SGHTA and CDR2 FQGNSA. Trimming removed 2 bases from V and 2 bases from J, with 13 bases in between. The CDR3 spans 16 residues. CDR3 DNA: TGTGCCAGCAGCTTAAAGGCGGGGCTACCCTACAATGAGCAGTTCTTC. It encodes CASSLKAGLPYNEQFF. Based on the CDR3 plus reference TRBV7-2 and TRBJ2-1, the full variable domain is GAGVSQSPSNKVTEKGKDVELRCDPISGHTALYWYRQSLGQGLEFLIYFQGNSAPDKSGLPSDRFSAERTGGSVSTLTIQRTQQEDSAVYLCASSLKAGLPYNEQFFGPGTRLTVL.

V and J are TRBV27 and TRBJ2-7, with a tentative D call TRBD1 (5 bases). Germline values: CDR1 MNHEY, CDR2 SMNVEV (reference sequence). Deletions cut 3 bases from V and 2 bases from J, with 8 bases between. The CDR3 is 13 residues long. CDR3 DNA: TGTGCCAGCAGTTTGGCCAGGGCCTACGAGCAGTACTTC. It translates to CASSLARAYEQYF.

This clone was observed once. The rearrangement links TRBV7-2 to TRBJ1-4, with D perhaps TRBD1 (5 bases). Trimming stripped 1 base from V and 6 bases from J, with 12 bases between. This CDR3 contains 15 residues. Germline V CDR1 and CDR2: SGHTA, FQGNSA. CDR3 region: CASSLGGRADEKLFF. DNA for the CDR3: TGTGCCAGCAGCTTAGGTGGCAGGGCAGATGAAAAACTGTTTTTT. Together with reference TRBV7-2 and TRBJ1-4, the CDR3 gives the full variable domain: GAGVSQSPSNKVTEKGKDVELRCDPISGHTALYWYRQSLGQGLEFLIYFQGNSAPDKSGLPSDRFSAERTGGSVSTLTIQRTQQEDSAVYLCASSLGGRADEKLFFGSGTQLSVL.

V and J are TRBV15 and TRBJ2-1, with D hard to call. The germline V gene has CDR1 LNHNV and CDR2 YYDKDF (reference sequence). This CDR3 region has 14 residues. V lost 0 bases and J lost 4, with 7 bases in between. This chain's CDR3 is CATSRETGYNEQFF. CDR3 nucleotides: TGTGCCACCAGCAGAGAAACCGGTTACAATGAGCAGTTCTTC.

The CDR3 is CASSQDRIKLFF. The CDR3 DNA sequence: TGTGCCAGCAGCCAAGATAGAATAAAACTGTTTTTT. The chain uses TRBV4-2 and TRBJ1-4, with D hard to call. V lost 0 bases and J lost 10, with 6 bases in between. This CDR3 spans 12 amino acids. The V gene's germline CDR1 is LGHNA and CDR2 YNFKEQ.

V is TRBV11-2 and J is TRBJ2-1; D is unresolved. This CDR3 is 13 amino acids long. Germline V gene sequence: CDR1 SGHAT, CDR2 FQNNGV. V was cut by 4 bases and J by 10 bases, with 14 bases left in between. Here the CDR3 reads CASSSLTSAEQFF. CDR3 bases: TGTGCCAGCAGCTCCTTGACTTCTGCCGAGCAGTTCTTC.

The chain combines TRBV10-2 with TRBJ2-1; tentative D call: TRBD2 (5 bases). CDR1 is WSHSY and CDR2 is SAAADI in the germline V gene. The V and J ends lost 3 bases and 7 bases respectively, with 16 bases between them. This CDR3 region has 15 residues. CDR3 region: CASSDRESTWNEQFF. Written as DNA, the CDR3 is TGCGCCAGCAGTGATAGGGAGTCCACTTGGAATGAGCAGTTCTTC.

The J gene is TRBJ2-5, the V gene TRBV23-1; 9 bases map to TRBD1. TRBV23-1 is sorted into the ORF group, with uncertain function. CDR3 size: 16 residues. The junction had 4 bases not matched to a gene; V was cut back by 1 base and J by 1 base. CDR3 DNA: TGCGCCAGCAGTCAATTACCGGGACAGGGCCAAGAGACCCAGTACTTC. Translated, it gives CASSQLPGQGQETQYF.

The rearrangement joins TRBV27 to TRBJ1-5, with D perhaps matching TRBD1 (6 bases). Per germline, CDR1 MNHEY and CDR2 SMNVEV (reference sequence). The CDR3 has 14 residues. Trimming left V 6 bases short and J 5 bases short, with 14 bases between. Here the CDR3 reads CASRLAGDHQPQHF. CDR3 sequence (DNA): TGTGCCAGCAGACTCGCAGGGGACCATCAGCCCCAGCATTTT.

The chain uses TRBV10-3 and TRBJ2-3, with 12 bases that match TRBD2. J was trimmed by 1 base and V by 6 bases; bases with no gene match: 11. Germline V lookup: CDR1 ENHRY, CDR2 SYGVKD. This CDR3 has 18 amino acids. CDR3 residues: CAIRPGLAGRVGTDTQYF. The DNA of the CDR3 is TGTGCCATCAGGCCCGGACTAGCGGGACGTGTAGGCACAGATACGCAGTATTTT.

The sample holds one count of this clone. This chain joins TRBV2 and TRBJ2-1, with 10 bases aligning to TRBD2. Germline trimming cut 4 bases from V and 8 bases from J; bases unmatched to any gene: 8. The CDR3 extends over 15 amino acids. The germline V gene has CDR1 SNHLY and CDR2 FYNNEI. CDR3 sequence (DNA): TGTGCCAGCAGTGCGACTAGCGGGTTCTTCGATGAGCAGTTCTTC. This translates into CASSATSGFFDEQFF.

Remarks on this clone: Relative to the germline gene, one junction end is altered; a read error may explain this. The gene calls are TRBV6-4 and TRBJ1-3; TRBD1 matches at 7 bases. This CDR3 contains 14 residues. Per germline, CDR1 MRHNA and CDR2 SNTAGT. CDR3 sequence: CASNDRDSRNTIYF. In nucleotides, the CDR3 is TGTGCCAGCAATGACCGGGACAGCAGAAACACCATATATTTT.

Here the CDR3 DNA reads TGTGCCAGCAGCTTCTCTGTCGACAGCGAGCAGTACTTC. It yields the protein CASSFSVDSEQYF. The chain is built from TRBV11-2 and TRBJ2-7; tentative D call: TRBD1 (5 bases). The V gene lost 3 bases and the J gene lost 6 bases, with 12 bases spanning the gap. The CDR3 is 13 amino acids. The V gene's germline CDR1 is SGHAT and CDR2 FQNNGV.

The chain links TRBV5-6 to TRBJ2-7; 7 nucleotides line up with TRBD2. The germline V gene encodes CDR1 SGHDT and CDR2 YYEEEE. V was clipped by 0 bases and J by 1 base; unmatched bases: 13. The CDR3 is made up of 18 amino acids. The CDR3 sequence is CASSLDLGGSGLSYEQYF. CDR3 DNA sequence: TGTGCCAGCAGCTTGGATCTTGGCGGGAGTGGACTTTCCTACGAGCAGTACTTC.

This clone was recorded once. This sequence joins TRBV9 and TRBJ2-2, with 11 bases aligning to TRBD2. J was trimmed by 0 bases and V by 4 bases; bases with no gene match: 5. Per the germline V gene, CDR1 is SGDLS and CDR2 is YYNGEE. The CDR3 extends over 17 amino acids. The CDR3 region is CASSPGTSGPNTGELFF. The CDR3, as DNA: TGTGCCAGCAGCCCCGGGACTAGCGGACCGAACACCGGGGAGCTGTTTTTT. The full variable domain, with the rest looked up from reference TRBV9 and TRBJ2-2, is DSGVTQTPKHLITATGQRVTLRCSPRSGDLSVYWYQQSLDQGLQFLIQYYNGEERAKGNILERFSAQQFPDLHSELNLSSLELGDSALYFCASSPGTSGPNTGELFFGEGSRLTVL.

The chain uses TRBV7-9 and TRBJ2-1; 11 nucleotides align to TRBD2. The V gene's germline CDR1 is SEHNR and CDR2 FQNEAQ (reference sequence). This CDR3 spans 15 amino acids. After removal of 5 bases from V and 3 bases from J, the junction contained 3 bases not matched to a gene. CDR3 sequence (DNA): TGTGCCAGCAGCCCGGGACTAGCGGTCTACAATGAGCAGTTCTTC. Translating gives CASSPGLAVYNEQFF.

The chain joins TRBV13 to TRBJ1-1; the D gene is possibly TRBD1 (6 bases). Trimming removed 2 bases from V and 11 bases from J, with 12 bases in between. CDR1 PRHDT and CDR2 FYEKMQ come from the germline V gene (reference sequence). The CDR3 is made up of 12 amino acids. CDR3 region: CASSLNRVRAFF. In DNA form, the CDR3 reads TGTGCCAGCAGCTTAAACAGGGTGAGGGCTTTCTTT.

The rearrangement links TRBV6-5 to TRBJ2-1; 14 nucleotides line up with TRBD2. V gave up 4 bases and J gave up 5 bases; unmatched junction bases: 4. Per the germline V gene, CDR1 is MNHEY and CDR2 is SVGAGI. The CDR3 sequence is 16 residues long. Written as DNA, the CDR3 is TGTGCCAGCAGTTTAACGGGACTAGCGGGAGACAATGAGCAGTTCTTC. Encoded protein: CASSLTGLAGDNEQFF.

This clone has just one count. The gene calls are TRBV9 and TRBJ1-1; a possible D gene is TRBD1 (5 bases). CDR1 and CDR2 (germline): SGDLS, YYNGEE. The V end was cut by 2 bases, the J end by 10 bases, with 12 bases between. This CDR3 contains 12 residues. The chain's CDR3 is CASSVPGGTAFF. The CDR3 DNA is TGTGCCAGCAGCGTCCCGGGGGGGACAGCTTTCTTT. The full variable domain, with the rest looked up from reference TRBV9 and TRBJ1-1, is DSGVTQTPKHLITATGQRVTLRCSPRSGDLSVYWYQQSLDQGLQFLIQYYNGEERAKGNILERFSAQQFPDLHSELNLSSLELGDSALYFCASSVPGGTAFFGQGTRLTVV.

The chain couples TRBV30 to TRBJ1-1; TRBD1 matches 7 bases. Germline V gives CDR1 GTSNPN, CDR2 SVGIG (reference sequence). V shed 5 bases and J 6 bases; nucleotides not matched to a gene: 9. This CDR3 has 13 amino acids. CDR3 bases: TGTGCCTGGCGATCGGACAGGAGGGCTGAAGCTTTCTTT. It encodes CAWRSDRRAEAFF.

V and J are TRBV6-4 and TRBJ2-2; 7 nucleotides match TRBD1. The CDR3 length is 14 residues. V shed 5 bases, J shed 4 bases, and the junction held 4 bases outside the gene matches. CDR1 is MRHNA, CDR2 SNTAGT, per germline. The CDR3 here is CASSRGPGTGELFF. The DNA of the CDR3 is TGTGCCAGCAGTAGGGGGCCGGGCACCGGGGAGCTGTTTTTT.

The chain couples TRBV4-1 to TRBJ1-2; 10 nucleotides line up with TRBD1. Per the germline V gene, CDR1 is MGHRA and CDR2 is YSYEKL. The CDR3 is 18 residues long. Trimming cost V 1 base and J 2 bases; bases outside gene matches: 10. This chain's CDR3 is CASSQVLDRGLGNYGYTF. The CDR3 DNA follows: TGCGCCAGCAGCCAAGTCCTCGACAGGGGGCTAGGGAACTATGGCTACACCTTC.

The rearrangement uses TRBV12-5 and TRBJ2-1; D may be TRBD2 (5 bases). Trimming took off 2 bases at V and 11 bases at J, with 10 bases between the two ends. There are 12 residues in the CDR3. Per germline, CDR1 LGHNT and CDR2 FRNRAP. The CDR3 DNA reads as TGTGCTAGTGGTTTGATAGCGACCCAGCAGTTCTTC. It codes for CASGLIATQQFF.